The clone carrying this T cell receptor (beta chain) was seen a handful of times. The antigen is undetermined. Survey level was the resolution at which the v3.0 immunoSEQ assay ran. Assay used: immunoSEQ multiplex PCR; TCRdb lists only in-frame clones, some missing. There are approximately 25,000 clones in the sample; about 86% occur only once, and more than 4.5% lies in the top ten. The data derive from a study of long-term antiretroviral therapy in people with HIV. V was pared by 0 bases and J by 6 bases, with 12 bases between. Germline V gene lookup returns CDR1 SQVTM and CDR2 ANQGSEA. The CDR3 has 13 residues. Cryopreserved PBMC samples of roughly 0.85-10 million cells were used for DNA extraction. Whole-study results and caveats: Missing from the dataset were any data on ART adherence, viral resistance or therapy changes.

This specimen was unsorted PBMCs, taken about 4.3 years after starting antiretroviral therapy. The receptor was derived from a man younger than 45 with HIV. The gene calls are TRBV29-1 and TRBJ2-7; D possibly uses TRBD1 or TRBD2 (5 bases each). CDR3 nucleotide sequence: TGCAGCGTTGAAGATCTTCGGGGCGGCGAGCAGTACTTC. It is translated as CSVEDLRGGEQYF.